A single sample is the source of the 27 T cell receptor beta chains below, sequenced in a study of blood T cell repertoires in COVID-19. Some clones are missing from TCRdb's copy, which holds only in-frame ones; the method was immunoSEQ multiplex PCR. This table has 100,000 to 150,000 clones, about 81% appearing once. The sample comprised peripheral blood. The receptors derive from a young man with COVID-19, enrolled during active disease.

V usage is TRBV3-1 (or the pseudogene TRBV3-2) and J usage is TRBJ1-2, with TRBD1 identical over 9 bases. The V segment lost 4 bases and the J segment 4 bases; nucleotides outside the gene matches: 7. The CDR3 totals 15 residues. Looked up from germline, CDR1 is LGHDT and CDR2 is YNNKEL (reference sequence). The CDR3 reads CASSPRTGEGYGYTF. For the CDR3, the DNA is TGTGCCAGCAGCCCCAGGACAGGGGAGGGCTATGGCTACACCTTC.

This clone occurred once. The rearrangement uses TRBV4-1 and TRBJ1-6; D gene uncertain. Trimming took off 1 base at V and 3 bases at J, with 10 bases between the two ends. Germline-derived CDR1 and CDR2 are MGHRA and YSYEKL. The CDR3 runs 16 residues. CDR3 DNA sequence: TGCGCCAGCAGCCAAGTTGGGAGACTCTATAATTCACCCCTCCACTTT. Translation gives CASSQVGRLYNSPLHF.

This clone was counted once. This CDR3 is CASSYGNNSPLHF. CDR3 in DNA: TGCGCCAGCAGCTACGGGAATAATTCACCCCTCCACTTT. The V call is TRBV4-1, the J call TRBJ1-6; D is unclear. CDR1 MGHRA and CDR2 YSYEKL come from the germline V gene. V lost 5 bases, J lost 5 bases, and 7 bases lay in between. The CDR3 runs 13 residues.

The V call is TRBV5-4, the J call TRBJ2-2, with 8 bases that match TRBD1. The CDR3 loop spans 15 amino acids. CDR1 and CDR2 from the germline V gene are SGHNT and YYREEE (reference sequence). The V and J ends lost 5 bases and 4 bases, in that order; junction bases with no gene match: 7. The CDR3 DNA sequence: TGTGCCAGCAGAATAGGAGGGACAGGCACCGGGGAGCTGTTTTTT. Amino acid sequence: CASRIGGTGTGELFF.

The V gene is TRBV12-5, the J gene TRBJ1-1; D not certain. The germline V gene encodes CDR1 LGHNT and CDR2 FRNRAP. The CDR3 consists of 12 residues. Trimming removed 3 bases from V and 0 bases from J, with 2 bases in between. CDR3 region: CASGFMNTEAFF. The CDR3 DNA reads as TGTGCTAGTGGTTTCATGAACACTGAAGCTTTCTTT.

This sequence joins TRBV30 and TRBJ1-4, with a tentative D call TRBD1 (6 bases). The germline V gene has CDR1 GTSNPN and CDR2 SVGIG (reference sequence). CDR3 size: 14 residues. Trimming pared 3 bases from V and 4 bases from J, leaving 12 bases between. DNA of the CDR3: TGTGCCTGGAGCATTAGGGGGTTTAATGAAAAACTGTTTTTT. This translates into CAWSIRGFNEKLFF. Complete variable domain (other parts from reference TRBV30 and TRBJ1-4): SQTIHQWPATLVQPVGSPLSLECTVEGTSNPNLYWYRQAAGRGLQLLFYSVGIGQISSEVPQNLSASRPQDRQFILSSKKLLLSDSGFYLCAWSIRGFNEKLFFGSGTQLSVL.

This clone was counted between two and nine times. The J gene is TRBJ1-6, the V gene TRBV4-3; D is perhaps TRBD1 (6 bases). This CDR3 has 17 residues. Germline CDR1 and CDR2: LGHNA and YSLEER. With 4 bases removed from V and 2 bases from J, the gap between germline ends came to 15 bases. The CDR3 sequence is CASSPRTGFAYNSPLHF. For the CDR3, the DNA is TGCGCCAGCAGCCCTCGTACAGGGTTCGCCTATAATTCACCCCTCCACTTT.

Comments on this clone: The sample carries other DNA sequences with the same CDR3. The genes are TRBV11-2 and TRBJ1-2; D ambiguous. The V gene's germline CDR1 is SGHAT and CDR2 FQNNGV. V was shortened by 4 bases and J by 4 bases, with 7 bases between the two germline ends. The CDR3 covers 12 residues. The CDR3 DNA follows: TGTGCCAGCAGCTCCGAGATCTATGGCTACACCTTC. This sequence encodes CASSSEIYGYTF.

The chain combines TRBV14 with TRBJ2-1, with a possible D match to TRBD2 (6 bases). Trimming removed 5 bases from V and 8 bases from J, with 19 bases in between. Germline V gene data show CDR1 as SGHDN and CDR2 as FVKESK. This CDR3 contains 15 residues. CDR3 DNA: TGTGCCAGCAGCTCTCCGGGACTGTCTATCCATGAGCAGTTCTTC. Translation gives CASSSPGLSIHEQFF.

In its sample, this clone was seen a few times. The V gene is TRBV7-6, the J gene TRBJ1-2, with a possible D match to TRBD1 (6 bases). The CDR3 is made up of 15 amino acids. The V and J ends lost 0 bases and 8 bases respectively, with 16 bases between them. Germline CDR1 and CDR2: SGHVS and FNYEAQ. The CDR3 sequence: CASSLAGGDGYGYTF. CDR3 nucleotide sequence: TGTGCCAGCAGCTTAGCAGGGGGGGACGGTTACGGCTACACCTTC. The full variable domain, rest sourced from reference TRBV7-6 and TRBJ1-2, is GAGVSQSPRYKVTKRGQDVALRCDPISGHVSLYWYRQALGQGPEFLTYFNYEAQQDKSGLPNDRFSAERPEGSISTLTIQRTEQRDSAMYRCASSLAGGDGYGYTFGSGTRLTVV.

The chain employs TRBV11-2 and TRBJ2-7, with D maybe TRBD1 (6 bases). With 5 bases removed from V and 0 bases from J, the gap between germline ends came to 14 bases. This CDR3 has 15 amino acids. Germline values: CDR1 SGHAT, CDR2 FQNNGV. The chain's CDR3 is CASSPGTLPSYEQYF. CDR3 in DNA: TGTGCCAGCAGCCCGGGGACACTTCCCTCCTACGAGCAGTACTTC.

This chain joins TRBV5-4 and TRBJ1-6; 12 bases align to TRBD1. This CDR3 comprises 16 residues. J lost 5 bases, V lost 4 bases, and 4 bases had no gene match. CDR1 SGHNT and CDR2 YYREEE come from the germline V gene (reference sequence). CDR3 nucleotide sequence: TGTGCCAGCAGCCCCGGGACAGGGGGCCATAATTCACCCCTCCACTTT. Protein product: CASSPGTGGHNSPLHF. Drawing the rest from reference TRBV5-4 and TRBJ1-6, the complete variable domain is ETGVTQSPTHLIKTRGQQVTLRCSSQSGHNTVSWYQQALGQGPQFIFQYYREEENGRGNFPPRFSGLQFPNYSSELNVNALELDDSALYLCASSPGTGGHNSPLHFGNGTRLTVT.

This chain connects TRBV6-4 to TRBJ1-1; D call uncertain. This CDR3 spans 13 amino acids. With 11 bases removed from V and 0 bases from J, the gap between germline ends came to 13 bases. CDR1 is MRHNA, CDR2 SNTAGT, per germline. CDR3 in DNA: TGTGCCCCCTGGAGCGAGATGAACACTGAAGCTTTCTTT. It codes for CAPWSEMNTEAFF.

CDR3 sequence (DNA): TGTGCCAGCAGCGCCCCTTCGAGGAACACTGAAGCTTTCTTT. Its translation is CASSAPSRNTEAFF. The chain has TRBV7-2 and TRBJ1-1; D call uncertain. The V gene lost 5 bases and the J gene lost 1 base, with 11 bases spanning the gap. The CDR3 loop spans 14 amino acids. CDR1 is SGHTA and CDR2 is FQGNSA in the germline V gene.

The chain recombines TRBV6-5 with TRBJ1-5; D is ambiguous. V was pared by 6 bases and J by 4 bases, with 10 bases between. CDR1 and CDR2 (germline): MNHEY, SVGAGI. The CDR3 is 13 amino acids. CDR3 in amino acids: CASRAGGNQPQHF. CDR3 DNA sequence: TGTGCCAGCAGAGCAGGCGGGAATCAGCCCCAGCATTTT.

This clone was found many times. The chain combines TRBV7-8 with TRBJ1-5; 7 nucleotides align to TRBD1. Looked up from germline, CDR1 is SGHVS and CDR2 is FQNEAQ. The CDR3 runs 15 residues. Trimming at V came to 3 bases and at J to 3 bases, leaving 5 bases not matched to a gene. The CDR3 here is CASSFRQGFNQPQHF. In nucleotides, the CDR3 is TGTGCCAGCAGCTTCCGACAGGGTTTCAATCAGCCCCAGCATTTT. Supplemented by reference TRBV7-8 and TRBJ1-5, the full variable domain reads GAGVSQSPRYKVAKRGQDVALRCDPISGHVSLFWYQQALGQGPEFLTYFQNEAQLDKSGLPSDRFFAERPEGSVSTLKIQRTQQEDSAVYLCASSFRQGFNQPQHFGDGTRLSIL.

CDR3 amino acids: CAWSPGQGYQPQHF. The CDR3 DNA is TGTGCCTGGAGCCCGGGACAGGGGTATCAGCCCCAGCATTTT. The chain is built from TRBV30 and TRBJ1-5; 10 bases map to TRBD1. The junction had 4 bases not matched to a gene; V was cut back by 3 bases and J by 5 bases. The length of the CDR3 is 14 residues. Germline CDR1 is GTSNPN and CDR2 is SVGIG (reference sequence). The full variable domain, its missing parts supplied by reference TRBV30 and TRBJ1-5, is SQTIHQWPATLVQPVGSPLSLECTVEGTSNPNLYWYRQAAGRGLQLLFYSVGIGQISSEVPQNLSASRPQDRQFILSSKKLLLSDSGFYLCAWSPGQGYQPQHFGDGTRLSIL.

The chain joins TRBV6-1 to TRBJ2-3, with TRBD2 as a possible D gene (6 bases). This CDR3 is built from 15 residues. Germline V CDR1 and CDR2: MNHNS, SASEGT. The ends were cut back, 1 base at V and 1 base at J, with 9 bases in the middle. The CDR3 nucleotides are TGTGCCAGCAGTGAAGGCGGGGCTCGCACAGATACGCAGTATTTT. This encodes CASSEGGARTDTQYF.

The chain is built from TRBV10-3 and TRBJ1-1, with 11 bases identical to TRBD1. J was trimmed by 0 bases and V by 6 bases; bases with no gene match: 9. This CDR3 comprises 17 residues. Germline CDR1 and CDR2: ENHRY and SYGVKD. The CDR3 region has the DNA TGTGCCATCAGGGTCCGGGACAGGGGGGATGTGAACACTGAAGCTTTCTTT. Translated, it gives CAIRVRDRGDVNTEAFF.

The V and J genes are TRBV5-4 and TRBJ1-1; 8 bases agree with TRBD1. CDR3 length: 18 amino acids. CDR1 and CDR2 from the germline V gene are SGHNT and YYREEE (reference sequence). Losses at the gene ends were 1 base for V and 1 base for J; bases not matched to a gene: 12. In DNA, the CDR3 is TGTGCCAGCAGCTTGCGCACAACAGGGGGTGCGAGGAACACTGAAGCTTTCTTT. It codes for CASSLRTTGGARNTEAFF.

The rearrangement uses TRBV4-3 and TRBJ2-1; the match to TRBD1 covers 10 bases. After removal of 3 bases from V and 6 bases from J, the junction contained 5 bases not matched to a gene. The CDR3 runs 15 residues. Germline V gene sequence: CDR1 LGHNA, CDR2 YSLEER. The CDR3 protein is CASSHPGQGINEQFF. CDR3 in DNA: TGCGCCAGCAGCCATCCGGGACAGGGGATCAATGAGCAGTTCTTC.

V and J are TRBV27 and TRBJ1-6, with a weak D call TRBD1 (6 bases). The CDR3 has 21 amino acids. The V end lost 8 bases, the J end lost 4 bases, and 33 bases lay between the germline ends. Germline V CDR1 and CDR2: MNHEY, SMNVEV (reference sequence). CDR3 in amino acids: CASLVPTGIPPWLWYNSPLHF. CDR3 coding DNA: TGTGCCAGCCTTGTTCCAACAGGGATCCCCCCGTGGTTGTGGTATAATTCACCCCTCCACTTT.

The chain links TRBV12-3 or TRBV12-4 to TRBJ2-1; D is unclear. The length of the CDR3 is 12 residues. V dropped 2 bases and J dropped 6 bases, with 5 bases sitting between them. CDR3 amino acids: CASSLLANEQFF. The CDR3 bases are TGTGCCAGCAGTTTATTAGCCAATGAGCAGTTCTTC.

The rearrangement uses TRBV6-1 and TRBJ1-1; D gene unclear. V was pared by 3 bases and J by 0 bases, with 11 bases between. The germline gives CDR1 MNHNS, CDR2 SASEGT. This CDR3 region has 15 residues. The CDR3 sequence: CASSEYGEMNTEAFF. Written as DNA, the CDR3 is TGTGCCAGCAGTGAGTATGGAGAGATGAACACTGAAGCTTTCTTT.

The chain is built from TRBV28 and TRBJ1-2; D is unresolved. V lost 2 bases and J lost 4, with 11 bases in between. In germline, CDR1 is MDHEN, CDR2 SYDVKM. The CDR3 is 14 amino acids. The CDR3 bases are TGTGCCAGCAGTTTAGGCGGAGGCGGCTATGGCTACACCTTC. This sequence encodes CASSLGGGGYGYTF.

The gene calls are TRBV6-2 or TRBV6-3 and TRBJ1-1; D call uncertain. Germline V CDR1 and CDR2: MNHEY, SVGEGT. This CDR3 is built from 14 residues. V lost 2 bases and J 3 bases, leaving 10 bases between the germline ends. The DNA for the CDR3 is TGTGCCAGCAGTTACCTTAGAGAGGACACTGAAGCTTTCTTT. Residues: CASSYLREDTEAFF.

The chain carries TRBV5-1 and TRBJ2-1; TRBD2 aligns across 8 bases. CDR1 SGHRS and CDR2 YFSETQ come from the germline V gene. The CDR3 totals 15 residues. Trimming at V came to 0 bases and at J to 2 bases, leaving 1 base not matched to a gene. CDR3 loop: CASSLGAGAYNEQFF. CDR3 nucleotide sequence: TGCGCCAGCAGCTTGGGAGCGGGGGCCTACAATGAGCAGTTCTTC.